The T cell receptor beta chain described here comes from a study of HIV-infected patients and healthy controls (dated by TCRdb to the mid-2010s). Context from the whole study: Whether deep TCR repertoire sequencing of small blood samples from HIV patients could capture immune perturbation and reconstitution was tested in the study. Here is what the overall study found, with its caveats: Processing included only sixteen HIV-infected individuals, and this was regarded by the authors as a major limit on how widely the findings apply. Most CMV-associated CDR3s became more frequent during therapy, although their change was not significant, whereas HIV-associated CDR3s showed a significant decrease in frequency. Roughly threefold more distinct CDR3s and higher Shannon diversity were observed in healthy control repertoires than in untreated HIV+ repertoires. Slight age and sex profile differences between the study cohorts did not explain the observed diversity differences. Significantly higher mean Gini indices were seen in HIV-infected repertoires than in controls, possibly reflecting oligoclonality. Donor HLA types were not determined in the study. Alpha-chain CDR3s from MAIT cells appeared at high frequency in healthy controls but were severely depleted in HIV+ repertoires. Using whole blood restricted sequencing depth and prevented separating the dynamics of distinct T-cell subpopulations. Significantly different mean usage between HIV-infected patients and controls was observed for eight alpha and eight beta V genes. In size-matched repertoire data, the apparent post-therapy recovery of the Gini index in HIV-infected patients was not replicated. Healthy controls shared more CDR3s between individuals than HIV+ patients, by Jaccard index and by count of highly shared sequences. In the samples, alpha-beta chain pairing was left undetermined. Unequal numbers of distinct sequences between patients and controls complicated comparisons, and size-matching overweighted rare events from HIV-infected data.

Per the germline V gene (reference sequence), DFQATT is the CDR1 and SNEGSKA is the CDR2. The CDR3 covers 13 residues, taking in both the cysteine and the phenylalanine. Only CDR3 DNA is held: 39 bases, read in frame from base 1. Cut back by 3 bases and 3 bases, the V and J ends lie 9 bases apart. Using SuperScript III with primers targeting the alpha and beta constant regions, 400 to 550 ng of RNA was reverse transcribed. Alpha and beta chain libraries were generated separately via chain-specific third strand synthesis with multiplexing indices. In the protocol, all rearrangements within a chain were amplified with a single primer pair so that primer bias was avoided, and molecular barcodes were added to each cDNA molecule. Purified cDNA was ligated with T4 RNA Ligase 1 onto a 5' RACE adapter bearing a random hexamer and the SP2 sequencing primer site. Second strand synthesis was primed from the SP2 site with Phusion polymerase, using slow temperature ramps to favor optimal annealing. Joined together, two random hexamer sequences that had both been added before amplification formed the 12-nucleotide barcode of each molecule. A short first PCR added P5 and P7 adapter elements plus a second index, followed by a roughly 23-cycle amplification PCR with P5s and P7 primers. Libraries received roughly 28 PCR cycles in total, were quantified on a Qubit, sized on a Bioanalyzer, and diluted to about 4 nM. The normalized libraries were sequenced on an Illumina MiSeq using 2 x 250 paired-end kits. Reverse transcription reactions were cleaned up on MinElute columns and eluted into approximately 10 ul Tris-Cl. Adapter ligations ran for roughly 20 hours at 16 degrees C and were afterwards cleaned with AMPure XP beads at a 1:1 ratio. The source study handled its data this way. A modified Decombinator that output V, J, insert and barcode information was used to process the demultiplexed FASTQ files. Sequences that shared a barcode but differed from the dominant sequence were discarded as errors, and original cDNA molecules were estimated by counting barcodes clustered at Levenshtein distance 3. Downstream analyses used R packages ineq, vegan, igraph and RCytoscape, with IMGT nomenclature and CDR3 definitions. To avoid skew from clonal expansion, each TCR was counted once, and V gene usage was computed over distinct sequences. Unique CDR3 amino acid sequences within a donor were connected in similarity networks whenever two sequences differed by a single Levenshtein edit. In the repertoires, a search was made for a compiled set of published HIV-specific CDR3s (approximately 90 alpha, several hundred beta) and CMV-specific CDR3s (approximately 13 alpha, about 250 beta). It was shown by random subsampling to size-matched repertoires that the decreased diversity of patients was not caused by their lower sequence numbers. TCRdb trimmed the raw reads at Q25, called clones with MiXCR and kept productive beta chains. When rows share a CDR3 protein, they turn into one entry using the most common DNA and genes. The V and J calls reflect TCRdb's pipeline rather than the authors' work. Within this sample are 13,000 or so distinct CDR3 sequences, with approximately 10% of them counted one time only. Of the sample, roughly 6% is held by the ten largest clones.

This clonotype is classified as medium-sized (0.01 to 0.1%). Its antigen target is currently unknown. The sample holds no much larger clone one base away, and base qualities are not on file. Whole blood was used without fractionating the cells, so the repertoire represented all peripheral T cells without sorting. Ten uninfected healthy donors were sampled as controls, four of whom were sampled twice approximately 3 months apart. For RNA extraction, 2.5 to 3 ml of peripheral blood was drawn into Tempus tubes. Residual genomic DNA was removed with the TURBO-DNase kit and globin mRNA was depleted with GLOBINclear.

The sample comprised blood. The clonotype originates from an adult in good health. The sequence joins TRBV20-1 to TRBJ2-1, with no D gene named confidently. The CDR3 protein sequence reads: CSASGYFYNEQFF. The nucleotide sequence is TGCAGTGCTAGCGGGTATTTCTACAATGAGCAGTTCTTC.